Below, 29 T cell receptor beta chains from the same sample are listed, as sequenced in a study of cytomegalovirus exposure and HLA in healthy donors. In the PCR, 60 Vbeta and 13 Jbeta primers were used. Profiling relied on immunoSEQ multiplex PCR, and the TCRdb table lists in-frame clones only, not all of them. This table holds fewer than 250,000 clones, roughly 81% found once. The specimen was PBMCs. Receptors were obtained from a woman in her twenties or thirties in good health and CMV-seropositive.

This clone was detected a few times. The V gene is TRBV7-8, the J gene TRBJ2-3; TRBD2 agrees at 11 bases. Germline V gene data show CDR1 as SGHVS and CDR2 as FQNEAQ. The CDR3 is made up of 17 amino acids. Trimming at V came to 1 base and at J to 6 bases, leaving 9 bases not matched to a gene. The CDR3 bases are TGTGCCAGCAGCTTAGTTTGGCTAGCGGGGGGAGCCGATACGCAGTATTTT. It translates to CASSLVWLAGGADTQYF.

This clone was detected only a few times. The chain combines TRBV2 with TRBJ2-1, with 8 bases aligning to TRBD1. V gave up 6 bases and J gave up 4 bases; unmatched junction bases: 8. Germline lookup yields CDR1 SNHLY and CDR2 FYNNEI. This CDR3 is built from 15 residues. CDR3 residues: CASSFSGTGYNEQFF. The DNA for the CDR3 is TGTGCCAGCAGCTTCTCCGGGACAGGATACAATGAGCAGTTCTTC.

V is TRBV5-8 and J is TRBJ1-2; D gene ambiguous. The V gene's germline CDR1 is SGHTS and CDR2 YDEGEE. V was shortened by 4 bases and J by 4 bases, with 8 bases between the two germline ends. The CDR3 has 12 residues. DNA for the CDR3: TGTGCCAGCAGCGACGACATCTATGGCTACACCTTC. This encodes CASSDDIYGYTF.

As to this clone: This specimen includes other DNA sequences encoding the same CDR3. CDR3 sequence reads: CASSSGQGRTDTQYF. The CDR3 coding sequence is TGCGCCAGCAGCTCTGGACAGGGTAGGACAGATACGCAGTATTTT. The V gene is TRBV5-1, the J gene TRBJ2-3; 8 bases match TRBD1. Germline CDR1 is SGHRS and CDR2 is YFSETQ. The trim removed 3 bases at V and 3 bases at J, leaving 6 bases unmatched. This CDR3 region has 15 residues.

This clone was picked up a small number of times. This chain links TRBV10-3 with TRBJ1-2; D is perhaps TRBD1 (5 bases). CDR3 length: 13 amino acids. Per germline, CDR1 ENHRY and CDR2 SYGVKD. V dropped 5 bases and J dropped 8 bases, with 15 bases sitting between them. The CDR3 is CAISYQGKEGYTF. CDR3 nucleotides: TGTGCCATCAGTTACCAGGGAAAGGAGGGCTACACCTTC.

Turning to this clone: This CDR3 is also generated by other DNA sequences in the sample. The CDR3 loop reads CASRGQGNQPQHF. As DNA, the CDR3 is TGTGCCAGCAGGGGACAGGGAAATCAGCCCCAGCATTTT. The chain links TRBV2 to TRBJ1-5; 9 bases line up with TRBD1. The V gene's germline CDR1 is SNHLY and CDR2 FYNNEI. Trimming took 6 bases from V and 4 from J; bases not matched to a gene: 1. The CDR3 sequence is 13 residues long.

The chain has TRBV6-5 and TRBJ2-7; TRBD1 aligns across 10 bases. The junction had 7 bases not matched to a gene; V was cut back by 6 bases and J by 5 bases. The CDR3 is 14 residues long. Germline values: CDR1 MNHEY, CDR2 SVGAGI. As DNA, the CDR3 is TGTGCCAGCAGGAGACAGGGGGCGTCGAACGAGCAGTACTTC. Its translation: CASRRQGASNEQYF.

The chain employs TRBV4-2 and TRBJ1-2; D may be TRBD1 (6 bases). This CDR3 has 16 residues. The ends were cut back, 0 bases at V and 8 bases at J, with 19 bases in the middle. Per the germline V gene, CDR1 is LGHNA and CDR2 is YNFKEQ. Here the CDR3 reads CASSQDRGNREGGYTF. CDR3 sequence (DNA): TGTGCCAGCAGCCAAGATAGGGGGAACAGGGAAGGAGGCTACACCTTC.

The chain joins TRBV6-5 to TRBJ2-7; 8 nucleotides line up with TRBD1. Germline trimming cut 6 bases from V and 4 bases from J; bases unmatched to any gene: 5. Germline CDR1 reads MNHEY; CDR2 reads SVGAGI. This CDR3 spans 13 amino acids. CDR3 region: CASRDRDFYEQYF. The CDR3 DNA reads TGTGCCAGCAGGGACAGGGACTTTTACGAGCAGTACTTC.

V is TRBV18 and J is TRBJ1-5; 7 bases agree with TRBD1. This CDR3 contains 16 residues. V was pared by 2 bases and J by 6 bases, with 10 bases of the junction left unmatched. Looked up from germline, CDR1 is KGHSH and CDR2 is LQKENI. Here the CDR3 reads CASSPGGQTAGQPQHF. The CDR3, as DNA: TGTGCCAGCTCACCAGGGGGACAGACTGCCGGTCAGCCCCAGCATTTT.

The rearrangement links TRBV7-9 to TRBJ2-1, with TRBD2 identical over 12 bases. The CDR3 runs to 15 residues. V shed 6 bases and J 8 bases; nucleotides not matched to a gene: 8. Germline V gene lookup returns CDR1 SEHNR and CDR2 FQNEAQ (reference sequence). CDR3 nucleotides: TGTGCCAGCAGTTATACTAGCGGGGGGAGTGATGAGCAGTTCTTC. Residues: CASSYTSGGSDEQFF. Variable domain in full (rest from reference TRBV7-9 and TRBJ2-1): DTGVSQNPRHKITKRGQNVTFRCDPISEHNRLYWYRQTLGQGPEFLTYFQNEAQLEKSRLLSDRFSAERPKGSFSTLEIQRTEQGDSAMYLCASSYTSGGSDEQFFGPGTRLTVL.

The V and J genes are TRBV6-4 and TRBJ1-2, with 7 bases aligning to TRBD1. The V gene end was trimmed by 6 bases and the J gene end by 0 bases; junction bases not matched to a gene: 7. Germline V gene data show CDR1 as MRHNA and CDR2 as SNTAGT. This CDR3 is 15 amino acids long. The CDR3 sequence: CASRLRQGANYGYTF. CDR3 sequence (DNA): TGTGCCAGCAGACTCCGACAGGGAGCTAACTATGGCTACACCTTC.

CDR3 sequence (DNA): TGTGCCAGCAGCCTAGGGGACAGGGAGTACAATGAGCAGTTCTTC. Protein: CASSLGDREYNEQFF. The chain joins TRBV5-6 to TRBJ2-1; 9 positions match TRBD1. Germline trimming cut 4 bases from V and 4 bases from J; bases unmatched to any gene: 6. CDR1 SGHDT and CDR2 YYEEEE come from the germline V gene. The CDR3 covers 15 residues.

The gene calls are TRBV2 and TRBJ1-3; weak D call: TRBD1 (5 bases). Germline assignment: CDR1 SNHLY and CDR2 FYNNEI. Trimming removed 11 bases at V and 0 bases at J, with 14 bases between. The CDR3 spans 14 residues. CDR3 protein: CAAGRASSGNTIYF. The CDR3 DNA follows: TGTGCCGCGGGACGGGCAAGCTCTGGAAACACCATATATTTT.

The rearrangement joins TRBV5-5 to TRBJ2-5; D possibly corresponds to TRBD2 (5 bases). The V end lost 4 bases, the J end lost 5 bases, and 15 bases lay between the germline ends. The CDR3 is 14 amino acids. Germline values: CDR1 SGHKS, CDR2 YYEKEE (reference sequence). This CDR3 is CASSPKRTGETQYF. The CDR3 nucleotides read TGTGCCAGCAGCCCCAAACGGACTGGTGAGACCCAGTACTTC.

The CDR3 nucleotides are TGTGCCTGGAGTGTAGGCAGGGAGGGCGGTGGTGAAAAACTGTTTTTT. Residues: CAWSVGREGGGEKLFF. This chain uses TRBV30 with TRBJ1-4; tentative D call: TRBD1 (5 bases). Between the trimmed V and J ends, which lost 0 bases and 7 bases, there was a span of 18 bases. CDR3 length: 16 residues. Germline V gene sequence: CDR1 GTSNPN, CDR2 SVGIG (reference sequence).

The chain has TRBV4-3 and TRBJ2-7; TRBD1 aligns across 10 bases. V was clipped by 2 bases and J by 4 bases; unmatched bases: 8. The CDR3 runs 16 residues. The germline V gene encodes CDR1 LGHNA and CDR2 YSLEER. The CDR3 DNA sequence: TGCGCCAGCAGCCAATTGTATGTGGGACAGGGGTACGAGCAGTACTTC. The encoded protein is CASSQLYVGQGYEQYF.

The V and J genes are TRBV29-1 and TRBJ1-1; 7 positions match TRBD1. J gave up 1 base and V 7 bases, and 6 bases lay outside the gene matches. Germline assignment: CDR1 SQVTM and CDR2 ANQGSEA. The CDR3 totals 13 residues. The CDR3 region is CSGDGTANTEAFF. As DNA, the CDR3 is TGCAGCGGAGACGGGACAGCGAACACTGAAGCTTTCTTT.

As concerns this clone: An end of the junction differs from the germline gene, which may be a read error. The chain links TRBV5-6 to TRBJ1-1; D is unclear. The CDR3 extends over 13 amino acids. Germline CDR1 reads SGHDT; CDR2 reads YYEEEE. Here the CDR3 reads CASSFGRVLGDLF. Here the CDR3 DNA reads TGTGCCAGCAGCTTCGGTCGAGTTCTGGGAGATCTCTTT.

CDR3 DNA sequence: TGTGCCAGCAGTGCCCGGACAGGGGTCGAAAAACTGTTTTTT. Translated: CASSARTGVEKLFF. V gene TRBV6-1 combines with J gene TRBJ1-4, with 9 positions matching TRBD1. The germline V gene encodes CDR1 MNHNS and CDR2 SASEGT. This CDR3 is built from 14 residues. The V and J ends lost 4 bases and 8 bases, in that order; junction bases with no gene match: 5.

The chain employs TRBV7-8 and TRBJ1-1, with 7 nucleotides matching TRBD1. Germline V gene lookup returns CDR1 SGHVS and CDR2 FQNEAQ. CDR3 size: 14 residues. The ends lost 5 bases at V and 1 base at J; junction bases unmatched: 4. The CDR3 sequence is CASSLRQGNTEAFF. The CDR3 nucleotides are TGTGCCAGCAGCCTAAGACAGGGGAACACTGAAGCTTTCTTT.

This clone occurred once. This chain links TRBV6-4 with TRBJ1-1, with D uncertain. Germline lookup yields CDR1 MRHNA and CDR2 SNTAGT. The CDR3 extends over 14 amino acids. The germline V and J ends were trimmed by 3 bases and 0 bases, with 8 bases remaining between them. The chain's CDR3 is CASSDGGVNTEAFF. CDR3 DNA sequence: TGTGCCAGCAGTGATGGAGGAGTGAACACTGAAGCTTTCTTT.

The chain joins TRBV5-1 to TRBJ2-1; 7 nucleotides align to TRBD2. The junction had 8 bases not matched to a gene; V was cut back by 5 bases and J by 6 bases. This CDR3 region has 14 residues. Germline-derived CDR1 and CDR2 are SGHRS and YFSETQ. In DNA, the CDR3 is TGCGCCAGCAGGCTGGGAGGGCAGCCCAATGAGCAGTTCTTC. It encodes CASRLGGQPNEQFF.

This rearrangement joins TRBV30 to TRBJ1-2; 9 nucleotides align to TRBD1. Trimming at V came to 3 bases and at J to 4 bases, leaving 9 bases not matched to a gene. The CDR3 covers 15 residues. CDR1 and CDR2 from the germline V gene are GTSNPN and SVGIG (reference sequence). Here the CDR3 DNA reads TGTGCCTGGAGCCGCCGGGACAGGGCGTTCTATGGCTACACCTTC. It is translated as CAWSRRDRAFYGYTF.

CDR3 DNA: TGTGCCAGCAGCGTAGATCTCAGCGGGCAGCCCCAGCATTTT. Protein sequence: CASSVDLSGQPQHF. The V gene is TRBV9, the J gene TRBJ1-5, with D unresolved. CDR1 and CDR2 (germline): SGDLS, YYNGEE. The CDR3 totals 14 residues. Trimming pared 0 bases from V and 7 bases from J, leaving 11 bases between.

The sample holds a few counts of this clone. The CDR3 bases are TGTGCCAGCAGAGCGGGACTAGCCTCCTACAATGAGCAGTTCTTC. Translating gives CASRAGLASYNEQFF. The chain links TRBV28 to TRBJ2-1; 9 bases match TRBD2. V shed 6 bases and J 0 bases; nucleotides not matched to a gene: 3. Germline lookup yields CDR1 MDHEN and CDR2 SYDVKM. This CDR3 contains 15 residues.

The gene calls are TRBV5-4 and TRBJ2-5, with D possibly being TRBD1 (5 bases). Per germline, CDR1 SGHNT and CDR2 YYREEE (reference sequence). The CDR3 totals 13 residues. Trimming shortened V by 1 base and J by 5 bases, and 9 bases separated the two germline ends. The CDR3 sequence is CASSLQGSETQYF. CDR3 nucleotide sequence: TGTGCCAGCAGCTTGCAGGGATCGGAGACCCAGTACTTC.

The chain joins TRBV30 to TRBJ2-3; 12 positions match TRBD2. The CDR3 spans 16 residues. The trim removed 3 bases at V and 4 bases at J, leaving 8 bases unmatched. CDR1 and CDR2 from the germline V gene are GTSNPN and SVGIG (reference sequence). CDR3 nucleotide sequence: TGTGCCTGGAGCAGTCTAGCGGGAGGGAACGCAGATACGCAGTATTTT. This translates into CAWSSLAGGNADTQYF.

The chain joins TRBV6-6 to TRBJ2-5; 7 nucleotides agree with TRBD2. The germline CDR1 and CDR2 sequences are MNHNY and SVGAGI (reference sequence). There are 14 residues in the CDR3. J was trimmed by 4 bases and V by 5 bases; bases with no gene match: 7. The CDR3 bases are TGTGCCAGCAGTCCTGGCGGGAGATCAGAGACCCAGTACTTC. Protein sequence: CASSPGGRSETQYF.